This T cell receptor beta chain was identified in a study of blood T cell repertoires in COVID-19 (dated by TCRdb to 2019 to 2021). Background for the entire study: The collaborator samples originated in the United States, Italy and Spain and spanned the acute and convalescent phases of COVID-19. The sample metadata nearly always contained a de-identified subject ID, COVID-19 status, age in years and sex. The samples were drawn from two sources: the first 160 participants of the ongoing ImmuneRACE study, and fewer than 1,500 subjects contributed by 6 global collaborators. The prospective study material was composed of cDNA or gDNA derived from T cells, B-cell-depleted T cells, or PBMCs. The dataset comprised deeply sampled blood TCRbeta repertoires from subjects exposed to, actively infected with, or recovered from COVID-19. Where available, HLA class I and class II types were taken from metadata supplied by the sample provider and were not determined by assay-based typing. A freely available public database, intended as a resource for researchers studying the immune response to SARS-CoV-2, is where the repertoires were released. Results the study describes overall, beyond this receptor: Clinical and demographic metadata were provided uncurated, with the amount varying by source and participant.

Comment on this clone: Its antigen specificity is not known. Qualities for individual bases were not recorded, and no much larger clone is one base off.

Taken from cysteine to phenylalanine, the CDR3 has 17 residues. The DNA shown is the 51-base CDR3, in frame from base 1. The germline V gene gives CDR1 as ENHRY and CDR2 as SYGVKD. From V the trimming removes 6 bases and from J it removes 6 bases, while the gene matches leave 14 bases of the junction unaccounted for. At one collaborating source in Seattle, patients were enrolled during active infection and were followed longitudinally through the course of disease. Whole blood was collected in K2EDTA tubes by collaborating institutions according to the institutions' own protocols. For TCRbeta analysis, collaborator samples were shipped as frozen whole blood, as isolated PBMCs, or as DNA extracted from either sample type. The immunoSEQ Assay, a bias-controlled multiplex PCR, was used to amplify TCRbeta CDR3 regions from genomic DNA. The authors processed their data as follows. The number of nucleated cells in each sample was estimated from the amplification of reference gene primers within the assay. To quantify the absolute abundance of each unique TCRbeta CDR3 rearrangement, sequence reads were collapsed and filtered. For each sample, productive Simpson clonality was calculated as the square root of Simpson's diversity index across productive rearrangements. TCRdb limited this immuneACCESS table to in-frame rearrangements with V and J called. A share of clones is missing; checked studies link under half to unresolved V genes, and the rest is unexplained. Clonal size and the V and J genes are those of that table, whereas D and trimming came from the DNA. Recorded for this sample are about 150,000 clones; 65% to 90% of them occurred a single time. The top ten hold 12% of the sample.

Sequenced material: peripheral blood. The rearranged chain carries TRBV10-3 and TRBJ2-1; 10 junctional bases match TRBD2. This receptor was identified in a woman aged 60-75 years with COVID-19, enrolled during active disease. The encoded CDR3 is CAIRNLGLADKGNEQFF. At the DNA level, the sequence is TGTGCCATCAGGAACTTAGGACTAGCGGACAAAGGCAATGAGCAGTTCTTC.